Presented here are 8 T cell receptor beta chains from one specimen sequenced in a study of T cells in women clearing cervical HPV infection. The table came from immunoSEQ multiplex PCR; TCRdb's copy has only in-frame clones and leaves some out. The sample has more than 40,000 clones; the top ten hold about 0.97%. Sequencing used blood buffy coat. The origin of the receptors is a woman aged 18-69 years with a cervical HPV16 infection that either progressed to CIN3+ or cleared (not recorded which).

The CDR3 reads CASSQKRGGQETQYF. Partial CDR3 DNA: TGTGCCAGCAGCCAAAAGCGGGGGGGTCAAGAGACC. The chain links TRBV5-4 to TRBJ2-5, with TRBD2 identical over 10 bases. The CDR3 end falls 3 residues outside the read, so it is completed with the germline J gene. This CDR3 spans 15 amino acids. V shed 4 bases, J shed 2 bases, and the junction held 5 bases outside the gene matches. The germline CDR1 and CDR2 sequences are SGHNT and YYREEE (reference sequence).

A note on this clone: The missing CDR3 end, 3 residues past where the read stops, is filled in from the germline J gene. The chain employs TRBV6-4 and TRBJ2-2, with D possibly being TRBD1 (5 bases). The CDR3 runs to 16 residues. Looked up from germline, CDR1 is MRHNA and CDR2 is SNTAGT. V was clipped by 7 bases and J by 3 bases, with 18 bases between them. CDR3 bases read: TGTGCCAGCAAACCCGAAGGGGCCTCAGACACCGGGGAG. Protein product: CASKPEGASDTGE. The CDR3 in its entirety is CASKPEGASDTGELFF.

On this clone: The CDR3 is cut off 3 residues early in the read; its end comes from the germline J gene. At the DNA level, this CDR3 is encoded by other sequences in the same sample as well. This chain links TRBV18 with TRBJ1-6, with 8 positions matching TRBD1. CDR3 length: 17 amino acids. The V segment lost 4 bases and the J segment 3 bases; nucleotides outside the gene matches: 8. Germline lookup yields CDR1 KGHSH and CDR2 LQKENI. The CDR3 protein is CASSLSRQGRYNSPLHF. Incomplete CDR3 DNA: TGTGCCAGCTCACTCTCGAGACAGGGGCGCTATAATTCACCC.

To note about this clone: The CDR3 extends 3 residues past the end of the read, so its final part is completed from the germline J gene. The chain has TRBV7-2 and TRBJ2-3, with 7 nucleotides matching TRBD2. The J segment lost 3 bases and the V segment lost 6 bases, leaving 6 bases of the junction unmatched. CDR3 size: 14 residues. Looked up from germline, CDR1 is SGHTA and CDR2 is FQGNSA. CDR3 residues: CASRLGLLTDTQYF. CDR3 DNA (partial): TGTGCCAGCAGACTGGGACTACTAACAGATACG. Supplemented by reference TRBV7-2 and TRBJ2-3, the full variable domain reads GAGVSQSPSNKVTEKGKDVELRCDPISGHTALYWYRQSLGQGLEFLIYFQGNSAPDKSGLPSDRFSAERTGGSVSTLTIQRTQQEDSAVYLCASRLGLLTDTQYFGPGTRLTVL.

This clone counts as medium-sized by frequency. From the germline J gene comes the end of the CDR3, since the read stops 3 residues before it. The chain is built from TRBV7-9 and TRBJ1-1; 7 bases are a match to TRBD1. V lost 4 bases, J lost 7 bases, and 3 bases stayed unmatched. Germline CDR1 is SEHNR and CDR2 is FQNEAQ (reference sequence). The CDR3 sequence is 12 residues long. The sequenced CDR3 bases are TGTGCCAGCAGCTGGGGACAGAATGAA. This translates into CASSWGQNE. The full-length CDR3 reads as CASSWGQNEAFF.

Of note for this clone: The CDR3 end lies 3 residues beyond the end of the read and is filled in from the germline J gene. The chain recombines TRBV5-1 with TRBJ2-5, with D possibly TRBD2 on 6 matching bases. V gave up 5 bases and J gave up 4 bases, with 21 bases separating them. The CDR3 is made up of 16 amino acids. The germline V gene encodes CDR1 SGHRS and CDR2 YFSETQ. The CDR3 protein is CASSSGVRVERETQYF. The covered CDR3 bases are TGCGCCAGCAGTTCGGGGGTCCGGGTGGAGAGAGAGACC. Full variable domain (rest looked up from reference TRBV5-1 and TRBJ2-5): KAGVTQTPRYLIKTRGQQVTLSCSPISGHRSVSWYQQTPGQGLQFLFEYFSETQRNKGNFPGRFSGRQFSNSRSEMNVSTLELGDSALYLCASSSGVRVERETQYFGPGTRLLVL.

As for this clone: The CDR3 end is not reached by the read, which stops 3 residues before it; the germline J gene fills it in. The chain employs TRBV20-1 and TRBJ2-3, with D unclear. The CDR3 length is 12 residues. CDR1 DFQATT and CDR2 SNEGSKA come from the germline V gene (reference sequence). Trimming left V 6 bases short and J 0 bases short, with 7 bases between. CDR3 loop: CSARSSTDTQYF. The sequenced part of the CDR3 DNA is TGCAGTGCCAGGTCTAGCACAGATACG.

Remarks on this clone: The read stops 3 residues short of the end of the CDR3; the missing end is completed from the germline J gene. The genes are TRBV6-1 and TRBJ1-5, with D perhaps TRBD1 (5 bases). Trimming removed 4 bases from V and 2 bases from J, with 9 bases in between. The CDR3 totals 14 residues. The germline V gene encodes CDR1 MNHNS and CDR2 SASEGT. The covered CDR3 bases are TGTGCCAGCAGTGGGCAACAGGGCAATCAGCCC. Its translation is CASSGQQGNQP. From start to end, the CDR3 is CASSGQQGNQPQHF.